The TCR beta chain described here comes from a study of T cells expressing NK-cell markers. Study background: According to the study, TCR beta repertoires originated from sorted CD3+CD56+NKG2C+, CD3+CD56+NKG2C- and CD3+CD56-NKG2C+ T cells.

The CDR3 is 15 residues long. For this clonotype: Its specificity is unknown.

Study-wide points: HCMV specificity of the expanded NKG2C+ T cell clones stayed unclear. The CD3+CD56-NKG2C+ fraction was also led by these clonotypes in a few donors. The contribution of dominant NKG2C+ clonotypes to CD8+ T cells in five to seven donors was about 1.0-7.5%.

With the 5' RACE reads reprocessed, TCRdb shows one record per CDR3 protein and no DNA. Across 200,000 to 300,000 distinct CDR3 sequences, the top ten clones capture approximately 0.39% of the sample. The receptor was derived from a man younger than 35 in good health. Sequenced: blood T cells: a sorted CD56 or NKG2C T cell subset, CD4+ or CD8+ T cells, or bulk PBMC T cells (not recorded which). V gene TRBV12-3 or TRBV12-4 combines with J gene TRBJ2-2; absent DNA, TCRdb's TRBD1 call cannot be checked. The CDR3 protein is CASSFRDRFTGELFF.